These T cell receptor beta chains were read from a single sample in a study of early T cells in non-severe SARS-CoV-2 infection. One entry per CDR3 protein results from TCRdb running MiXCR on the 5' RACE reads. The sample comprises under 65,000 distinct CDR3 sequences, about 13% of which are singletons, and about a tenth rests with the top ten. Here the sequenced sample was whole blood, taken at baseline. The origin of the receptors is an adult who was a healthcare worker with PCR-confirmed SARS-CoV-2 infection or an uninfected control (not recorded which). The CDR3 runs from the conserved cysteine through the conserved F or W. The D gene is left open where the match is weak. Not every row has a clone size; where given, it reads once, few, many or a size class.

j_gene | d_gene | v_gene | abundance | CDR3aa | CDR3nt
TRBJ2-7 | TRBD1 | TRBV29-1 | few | CSVLTGVEQYF | TGCAGCGTCCTGACAGGGGTCGAGCAGTACTTC
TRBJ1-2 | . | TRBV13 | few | CASSLVPEGLPGYTF | TGTGCCAGCAGCTTAGTCCCTGAAGGGCTTCCTGGCTACACCTTC
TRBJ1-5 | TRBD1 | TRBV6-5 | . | CASSQQGALQPQHF | TGTGCCAGCAGTCAACAGGGGGCCCTTCAGCCCCAGCATTTT
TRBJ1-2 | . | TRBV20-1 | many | CSAKTEYYGYTF | TGCAGTGCTAAGACAGAATACTATGGCTACACCTTC
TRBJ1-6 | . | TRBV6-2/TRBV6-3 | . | CASSYSGTSPLHF | TGTGCCAGCAGTTACTCGGGGACCTCACCCCTCCACTTT
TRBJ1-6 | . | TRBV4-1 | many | CASSQPGRTNSPLHF | TGCGCCAGCAGCCAACCCGGACGGACCAATTCACCCCTCCACTTT
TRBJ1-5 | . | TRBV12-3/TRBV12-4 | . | CASSPLATAVQPQHF | TGTGCCAGCAGCCCACTTGCCACGGCGGTGCAGCCCCAGCATTTT
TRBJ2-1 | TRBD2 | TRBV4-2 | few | CASSQVGTSGRNEQFF | TGTGCCAGCAGCCAAGTGGGGACTAGCGGGAGAAATGAGCAGTTCTTC
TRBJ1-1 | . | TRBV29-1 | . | CSAGQIENTEAFF | TGCAGCGCTGGACAGATCGAAAACACTGAAGCTTTCTTT
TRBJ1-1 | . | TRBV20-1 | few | CSARVPGAQGKAFF | TGCAGTGCTAGAGTTCCAGGGGCGCAGGGTAAGGCTTTCTTT
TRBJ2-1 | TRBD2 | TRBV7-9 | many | CASSPVASGSYNEQFF | TGTGCCAGCAGCCCGGTAGCTAGCGGGAGCTACAATGAGCAGTTCTTC
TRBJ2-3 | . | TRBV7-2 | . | CASSLARRSTDTQYF | TGTGCCAGCAGCTTAGCTCGCAGGAGCACAGATACGCAGTATTTT
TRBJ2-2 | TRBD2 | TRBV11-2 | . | CASSFRLANTGELFF | TGTGCCAGCAGCTTTCGACTAGCAAACACCGGGGAGCTGTTTTTT
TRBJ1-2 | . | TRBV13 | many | CASSLRGGPYGYTF | TGTGCCAGCAGCTTACGCGGGGGGCCCTATGGCTACACCTTC